Following are 16 T cell receptor beta chains from one sample sequenced in a study of cytomegalovirus exposure and HLA in healthy donors. Researchers ran the PCR with 60 Vbeta and 13 Jbeta primers. The protocol was immunoSEQ multiplex PCR, while the TCRdb copy is restricted to in-frame clones and leaves out a portion. The sample yields roughly 80,000 clones, around 67% seen once. Sequenced input: PBMCs. The receptor set was obtained from a woman aged 45-65 years in good health and CMV-seropositive.

The chain has TRBV19 and TRBJ2-1, with D possibly TRBD2 on 6 matching bases. Germline lookup yields CDR1 LNHDA and CDR2 SQIVND (reference sequence). V gave up 6 bases and J gave up 1 base, with 13 bases separating them. The CDR3 totals 15 residues. Here the CDR3 reads CASSVTAGSYNEQFF. CDR3 nucleotides: TGTGCCAGTAGCGTCACGGCGGGGTCCTACAATGAGCAGTTCTTC.

Only one count was recorded for this clone. The gene calls are TRBV27 and TRBJ2-1, with 8 positions matching TRBD1. The CDR3 spans 15 residues. J was trimmed by 4 bases and V by 3 bases; bases with no gene match: 5. Germline V gives CDR1 MNHEY, CDR2 SMNVEV (reference sequence). The CDR3 here is CASSFNTGGYNEQFF. The CDR3 nucleotides read TGTGCCAGCAGTTTTAACACAGGGGGTTACAATGAGCAGTTCTTC.

This chain uses TRBV11-2 with TRBJ1-5; D is ambiguous. CDR1 is SGHAT, CDR2 FQNNGV, per germline. The length of the CDR3 is 13 residues. V shed 4 bases and J shed 3 bases, with 7 bases lying between them. The CDR3 spells CASSSEDNQPQHF. The DNA for the CDR3 is TGTGCCAGCAGCTCTGAGGACAATCAGCCCCAGCATTTT.

The chain combines TRBV4-2 with TRBJ1-2; D ambiguous. CDR3 length equals 13 residues. Trimming took 0 bases from V and 4 from J, leaving 6 bases between them. Germline assignment: CDR1 LGHNA and CDR2 YNFKEQ. The CDR3 DNA sequence: TGTGCCAGCAGCCAAGACCGTCTCTATGGCTACACCTTC. Translated, it gives CASSQDRLYGYTF.

J is TRBJ2-5 and V is TRBV2; TRBD2 agrees at 14 bases. After removal of 6 bases from V and 4 bases from J, the junction contained 7 bases not matched to a gene. The CDR3 length is 16 residues. Germline CDR1 and CDR2: SNHLY and FYNNEI. CDR3: CASRARLAGGRETQYF. CDR3 in DNA: TGTGCCAGCAGGGCAAGACTAGCGGGGGGGCGAGAGACCCAGTACTTC.

The J gene is TRBJ1-6, the V gene TRBV18; no firm D call. V was trimmed by 2 bases and J by 10 bases, leaving 9 bases between them. The CDR3 is made up of 13 amino acids. Germline loops: CDR1 KGHSH, CDR2 LQKENI. CDR3 in amino acids: CASSPNEGSPLHF. CDR3 bases: TGTGCCAGCTCACCAAACGAGGGCTCACCCCTCCACTTT.

The rearrangement links TRBV2 to TRBJ1-1, with D unresolved. Deletions cut 6 bases from V and 2 bases from J, with 7 bases between. Germline CDR1 is SNHLY and CDR2 is FYNNEI. The CDR3 is 12 residues long. The CDR3 nucleotides are TGTGCCAGCAGCCTGAGTAACACTGAAGCTTTCTTT. Protein: CASSLSNTEAFF. Full variable domain (remainder filled in from reference TRBV2 and TRBJ1-1): EPEVTQTPSHQVTQMGQEVILRCVPISNHLYFYWYRQILGQKVEFLVSFYNNEISEKSEIFDDQFSVERPDGSNFTLKIRSTKLEDSAMYFCASSLSNTEAFFGQGTRLTVV.

In this sample, this clone turned up a few times. This chain links TRBV10-3 with TRBJ1-6; 9 bases are a match to TRBD1. The CDR3 has 19 residues. Germline V gives CDR1 ENHRY, CDR2 SYGVKD. The V and J ends lost 2 bases and 0 bases, in that order; junction bases with no gene match: 8. CDR3 protein: CAISEPGQGTSSYNSPLHF. The CDR3 coding sequence is TGTGCCATCAGTGAGCCTGGACAGGGGACTAGCTCCTATAATTCACCCCTCCACTTT.

The rearrangement links TRBV5-6 to TRBJ1-1, with a possible D match to TRBD1 (6 bases). There are 16 residues in the CDR3. V was cut by 4 bases and J by 4 bases, with 20 bases left in between. The germline gives CDR1 SGHDT, CDR2 YYEEEE. The CDR3 sequence is CASSRHGGGGSTEAFF. In DNA form, the CDR3 reads TGTGCCAGCAGCCGGCATGGGGGGGGCGGGAGCACTGAAGCTTTCTTT.

This chain uses TRBV5-8 with TRBJ1-4, with D tentatively TRBD1 (6 bases). The CDR3 loop spans 15 amino acids. Between the trimmed V and J ends, which lost 3 bases and 2 bases, there was a span of 11 bases. Germline CDR1 reads SGHTS; CDR2 reads YDEGEE. DNA of the CDR3: TGTGCCAGCAGCTGGGGGCGCTTGACTAATGAAAAACTGTTTTTT. Protein sequence: CASSWGRLTNEKLFF.

The V gene is TRBV28, the J gene TRBJ1-4; 7 nucleotides line up with TRBD1. The CDR3 has 13 residues. Per germline, CDR1 MDHEN and CDR2 SYDVKM. J lost 7 bases, V lost 9 bases, and 8 bases had no gene match. The chain's CDR3 is CASLTGEGEKLFF. The CDR3 DNA is TGTGCCAGTCTCACAGGGGAAGGTGAAAAACTGTTTTTT.

This clone was seen a handful of times. This chain uses TRBV7-8 with TRBJ1-1; the D gene is possibly TRBD1 (6 bases). The CDR3 spans 20 residues. CDR1 is SGHVS, CDR2 FQNEAQ, per germline. V was clipped by 5 bases and J by 2 bases, with 30 bases between them. The CDR3 is CASSNSQGSTKIMKNTEAFF. The CDR3 coding sequence is TGTGCCAGCAGCAACAGTCAGGGGTCGACCAAGATTATGAAAAACACTGAAGCTTTCTTT.

V is TRBV28 and J is TRBJ1-1; perhaps TRBD1 as D (6 bases). In germline, CDR1 is MDHEN, CDR2 SYDVKM. Trimming cost V 8 bases and J 4 bases, with 20 bases left between them. This CDR3 contains 15 residues. CDR3 bases: TGTGCCAGCGGTAACACAGGGTTCTTAATCACTGAAGCTTTCTTT. Its translation is CASGNTGFLITEAFF.

The CDR3: CASSLTDRAKIEPQHF. Here the CDR3 DNA reads TGTGCCAGTAGTCTAACGGACAGGGCGAAAATCGAGCCCCAGCATTTT. V usage is TRBV19 and J usage is TRBJ1-5; 8 positions agree with TRBD1. Germline trimming cut 5 bases from V and 8 bases from J; bases unmatched to any gene: 14. CDR1 and CDR2 from the germline V gene are LNHDA and SQIVND (reference sequence). This CDR3 has 16 amino acids. Supplemented by reference TRBV19 and TRBJ1-5, the full variable domain reads DGGITQSPKYLFRKEGQNVTLSCEQNLNHDAMYWYRQDPGQGLRLIYYSQIVNDFQKGDIAEGYSVSREKKESFPLTVTSAQKNPTAFYLCASSLTDRAKIEPQHFGDGTRLSIL.

This clone occurred a few times. CDR3 sequence (DNA): TGTGCCTGGAGTGTGGCCTCCTACAATGAGCAGTTCTTC. Translated, it gives CAWSVASYNEQFF. This chain uses TRBV30 with TRBJ2-1, with D hard to call. This CDR3 has 13 amino acids. Between the trimmed V and J ends, which lost 0 bases and 0 bases, there was a span of 3 bases. The germline gives CDR1 GTSNPN, CDR2 SVGIG (reference sequence).

As regards this clone: One junction end disagrees with the germline gene, perhaps due to a read error. The identical CDR3 is also encoded by other nucleotide sequences in the sample. CDR3 region: CASSYHPGGNTEAFF. DNA of the CDR3: TGTGCCAGCAGTTACCATCCCGGGGGGAACACTGAGGCTTTCTTT. This chain links TRBV6-6 with TRBJ1-1; possibly TRBD1 for D (5 bases). Germline V gene lookup returns CDR1 MNHNY and CDR2 SVGAGI (reference sequence). The CDR3 consists of 15 residues.